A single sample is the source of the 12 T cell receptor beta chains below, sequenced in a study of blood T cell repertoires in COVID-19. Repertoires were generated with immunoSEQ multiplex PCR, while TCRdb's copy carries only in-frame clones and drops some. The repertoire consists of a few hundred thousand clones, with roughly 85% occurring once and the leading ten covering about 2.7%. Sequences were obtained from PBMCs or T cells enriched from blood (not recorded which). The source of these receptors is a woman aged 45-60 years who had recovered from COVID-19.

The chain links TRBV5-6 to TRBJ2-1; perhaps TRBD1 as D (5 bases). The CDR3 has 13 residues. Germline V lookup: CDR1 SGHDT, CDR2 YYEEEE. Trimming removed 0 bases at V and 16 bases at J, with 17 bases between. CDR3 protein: CASSLVAQAWSFF. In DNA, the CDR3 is TGTGCCAGCAGCTTGGTAGCACAGGCTTGGTCCTTCTTC.

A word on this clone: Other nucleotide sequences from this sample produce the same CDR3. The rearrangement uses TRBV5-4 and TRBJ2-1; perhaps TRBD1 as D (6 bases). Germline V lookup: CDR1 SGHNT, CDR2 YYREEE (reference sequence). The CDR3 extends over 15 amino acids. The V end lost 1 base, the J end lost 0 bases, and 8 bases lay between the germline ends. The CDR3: CASSLQGSSYNEQFF. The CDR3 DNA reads TGTGCCAGCAGCTTGCAGGGGAGCTCCTACAATGAGCAGTTCTTC.

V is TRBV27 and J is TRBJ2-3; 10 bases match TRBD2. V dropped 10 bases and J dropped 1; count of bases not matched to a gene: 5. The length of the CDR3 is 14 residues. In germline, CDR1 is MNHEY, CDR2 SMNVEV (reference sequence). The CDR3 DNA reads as TGTGCCACCAGCGGGGGGGCGGGCACAGATACGCAGTATTTT. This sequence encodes CATSGGAGTDTQYF.

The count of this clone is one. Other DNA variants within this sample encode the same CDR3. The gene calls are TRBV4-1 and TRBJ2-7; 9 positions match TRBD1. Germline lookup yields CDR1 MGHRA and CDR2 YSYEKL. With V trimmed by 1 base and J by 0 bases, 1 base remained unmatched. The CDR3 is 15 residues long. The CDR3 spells CASSQGQGVSYEQYF. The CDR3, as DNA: TGCGCCAGCAGCCAAGGACAGGGGGTCTCCTACGAGCAGTACTTC.

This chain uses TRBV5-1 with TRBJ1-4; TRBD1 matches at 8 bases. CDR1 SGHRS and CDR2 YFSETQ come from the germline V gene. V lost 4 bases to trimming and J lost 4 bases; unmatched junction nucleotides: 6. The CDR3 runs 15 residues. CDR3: CASSPGTGFNEKLFF. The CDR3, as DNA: TGCGCCAGCAGCCCAGGGACAGGATTTAATGAAAAACTGTTTTTT.

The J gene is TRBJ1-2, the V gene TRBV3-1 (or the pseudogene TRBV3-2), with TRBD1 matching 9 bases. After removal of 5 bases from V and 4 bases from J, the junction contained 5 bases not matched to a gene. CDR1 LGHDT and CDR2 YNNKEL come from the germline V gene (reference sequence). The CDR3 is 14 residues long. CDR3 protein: CASSFKQGAYGYTF. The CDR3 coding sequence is TGTGCCAGCAGCTTTAAACAGGGGGCCTATGGCTACACCTTC.

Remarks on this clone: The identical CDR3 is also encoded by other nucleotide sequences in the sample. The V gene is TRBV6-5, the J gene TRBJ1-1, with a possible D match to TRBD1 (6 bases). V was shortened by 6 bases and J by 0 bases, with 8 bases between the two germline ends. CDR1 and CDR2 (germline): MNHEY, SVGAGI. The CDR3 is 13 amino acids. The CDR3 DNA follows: TGTGCCAGCAGGGACAGAATGAACACTGAAGCTTTCTTT. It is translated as CASRDRMNTEAFF.

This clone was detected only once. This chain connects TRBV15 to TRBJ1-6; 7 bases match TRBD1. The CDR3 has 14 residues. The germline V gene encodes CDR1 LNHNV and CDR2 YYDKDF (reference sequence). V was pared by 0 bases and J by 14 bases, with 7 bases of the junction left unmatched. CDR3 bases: TGTGCCACCAGCAGAGAACAGGGGTTTGTGGCCCTCCACTTT. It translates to CATSREQGFVALHF.

CDR3 nucleotides: TGTGCCAGTAGTACCGGACAGGGGTCCGCCGAGCAGTACTTC. Its translation is CASSTGQGSAEQYF. The chain recombines TRBV19 with TRBJ2-7; 9 positions match TRBD1. V dropped 4 bases and J dropped 6; count of bases not matched to a gene: 7. Germline lookup yields CDR1 LNHDA and CDR2 SQIVND (reference sequence). The CDR3 has 14 amino acids. Supplemented by reference TRBV19 and TRBJ2-7, the full variable domain reads DGGITQSPKYLFRKEGQNVTLSCEQNLNHDAMYWYRQDPGQGLRLIYYSQIVNDFQKGDIAEGYSVSREKKESFPLTVTSAQKNPTAFYLCASSTGQGSAEQYFGPGTRLTVT.

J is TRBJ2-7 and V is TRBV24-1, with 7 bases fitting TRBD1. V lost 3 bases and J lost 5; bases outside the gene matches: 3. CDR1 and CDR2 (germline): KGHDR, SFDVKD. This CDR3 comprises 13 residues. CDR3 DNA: TGTGCCACCAGTGATGCCGACAGGGACGAGCAGTACTTC. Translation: CATSDADRDEQYF.

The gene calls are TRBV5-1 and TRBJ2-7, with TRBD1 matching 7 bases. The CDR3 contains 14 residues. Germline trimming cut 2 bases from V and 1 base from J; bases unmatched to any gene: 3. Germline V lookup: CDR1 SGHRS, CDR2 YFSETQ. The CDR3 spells CASSFGTESYEQYF. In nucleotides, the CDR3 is TGCGCCAGCAGCTTCGGGACAGAGTCCTACGAGCAGTACTTC.

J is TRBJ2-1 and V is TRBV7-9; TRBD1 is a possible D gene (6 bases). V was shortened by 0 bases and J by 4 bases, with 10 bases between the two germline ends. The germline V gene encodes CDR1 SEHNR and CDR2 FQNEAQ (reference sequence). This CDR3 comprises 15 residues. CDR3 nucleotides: TGTGCCAGCAGCTTAGCACAGGGTCGTTACAATGAGCAGTTCTTC. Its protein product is CASSLAQGRYNEQFF.